These T cell receptor beta chains were read from a single sample in a study of T cells in localized non-small cell lung cancer. Sequencing used immunoSEQ multiplex PCR; TCRdb keeps in-frame clones, though not all of them. The table records roughly 89,000 clones, about nine tenths of them present only once. The sample in question was PBMCs, obtained before any cancer treatment. These receptors all stem from a woman aged 40 to 75 with stage II squamous cell lung carcinoma. Each CDR3 is given with its conserved first and last residue. A D gene is named only where the DNA matches it firmly. Clone size, where shown, is once, few, many, or a class for clones that have expanded.

CDR3nt | CDR3aa | abundance | j_gene | d_gene | v_gene
TGTGCCAGCAGTCGGACTAGCGGTTTCAATGAGCAGTTCTTC | CASSRTSGFNEQFF | . | TRBJ2-1 | TRBD2 | TRBV6-5
TGTGCCAGCAAGAAAAACACTGAAGCTTTCTTT | CASKKNTEAFF | . | TRBJ1-1 | . | TRBV7-2
TGTGCCAGCAGTTACAGAGTAAAGGATTCACCCCTCCACTTT | CASSYRVKDSPLHF | once | TRBJ1-6 | . | TRBV6-5
TGTGCCAGCAGTGAAGTTAGGGTAGCACCTGAGACACAAGGATCAACTAATGAAAAACTGTTTTTT | CASSEVRVAPETQGSTNEKLFF | . | TRBJ1-4 | . | TRBV2
TGTGCCAGCAGCTTAATGGGACAGGGAAGGGCGTATGGCTACACCTTC | CASSLMGQGRAYGYTF | . | TRBJ1-2 | TRBD1 | TRBV7-9
TGTGCCAGCAGCTTGACAGGGCTAGGAAACACCATATATTTT | CASSLTGLGNTIYF | . | TRBJ1-3 | TRBD1 | TRBV27
TGTGCCACCAGCGGGTCACGGGGGAATGAGCAGTTCTTC | CATSGSRGNEQFF | once | TRBJ2-1 | . | TRBV15
TGTGCCAGCATGGGGAGGGGAGAGACCCAGTACTTC | CASMGRGETQYF | . | TRBJ2-5 | TRBD2 | TRBV2
TGTGCCAGCAGCCCTACTAGGTTCACCGGGGAGCTGTTTTTT | CASSPTRFTGELFF | . | TRBJ2-2 | . | TRBV5-6
TGTGCCAGCAGCCAGGCGGGGAACACAGATACGCAGTATTTT | CASSQAGNTDTQYF | . | TRBJ2-3 | . | TRBV4-2
TGTGCCAGCGGACTAGCGGGAGCCATAGATACGCAGTATTTT | CASGLAGAIDTQYF | . | TRBJ2-3 | TRBD2 | TRBV19
TGTGCCTGGAGGGAGGGGCGGGCACCCCTCCACTTT | CAWREGRAPLHF | . | TRBJ1-6 | . | TRBV30
TGTGCCACCAGAGCGGCAGGCTTGAACACTGAAGCTTTCTTT | CATRAAGLNTEAFF | once | TRBJ1-1 | . | TRBV6-5
TGTGCCAGCAGCCAAGATATAGCAGGACCCGGCACAGATACGCAGTATTTT | CASSQDIAGPGTDTQYF | . | TRBJ2-3 | . | TRBV14
TGTGCCAGCAGCCCCCTTAATGAAAAACTGTTTTTT | CASSPLNEKLFF | . | TRBJ1-4 | . | TRBV28
TGCGCCAGCAGCTTGGCCGCTGGAAACACCATATATTTT | CASSLAAGNTIYF | . | TRBJ1-3 | . | TRBV5-1
TGTGCCAGCAGCCCAGGGATCGGGGCGTCCTACAATGAGCAGTTCTTC | CASSPGIGASYNEQFF | medium-sized | TRBJ2-1 | . | TRBV7-7
TGTGCCAGCAGCTTAGCCGGGGCCAATCAGCCCCAGCATTTT | CASSLAGANQPQHF | . | TRBJ1-5 | . | TRBV7-9
TGTGCCAGCAGCTCTCTCCCCAGGGAGGGCGATGAGCAGTTCTTC | CASSSLPREGDEQFF | . | TRBJ2-1 | TRBD2 | TRBV5-5
TGTGCCAGCAGCTTAGGGGGAGTGGTGTCAGATACGCAGTATTTT | CASSLGGVVSDTQYF | . | TRBJ2-3 | . | TRBV5-4
TGTGCCAGCAGTGGCCGGGACAGGGGGGGCACAGATACGCAGTATTTT | CASSGRDRGGTDTQYF | . | TRBJ2-3 | TRBD1 | TRBV6-1
TGTGCCACCCAAGAAGCTTTCTTT | CATQEAFF | . | TRBJ1-1 | . | TRBV6-1
TGTGCCAGCAGTAAGGACTTCTACGAGCAGTACTTC | CASSKDFYEQYF | once | TRBJ2-7 | . | TRBV12-1
TGCGCCAGCAGCTTGGCCTCCGGGGACACTGAAGCTTTCTTT | CASSLASGDTEAFF | . | TRBJ1-1 | . | TRBV5-1
TGCGCCAGCAGCTTGGAGGGGAGGAGCAATCAGCCCCAGCATTTT | CASSLEGRSNQPQHF | . | TRBJ1-5 | . | TRBV5-1
TGCAGCGTAACCGGGACAGGGAGCAATCAGCCCCAGCATTTT | CSVTGTGSNQPQHF | . | TRBJ1-5 | TRBD1 | TRBV29-1
TGTGCCAGCAGTTCCGCAGTAGGATTTAGCAATCAGCCCCAGCATTTT | CASSSAVGFSNQPQHF | . | TRBJ1-5 | . | TRBV28
TGTGCCAGCAGCTTAGCAGGCCTAGGGAAAGAGACCCAGTACTTC | CASSLAGLGKETQYF | . | TRBJ2-5 | . | TRBV7-8
TGCGCCAGCAGCTTTGCGGGGAGCCTCACAGATACGCAGTATTTT | CASSFAGSLTDTQYF | . | TRBJ2-3 | . | TRBV5-1
TGCAGCGCTGGCCGGGACAGCCAGGAAGCTTTCTTT | CSAGRDSQEAFF | . | TRBJ1-1 | TRBD1 | TRBV29-1
TGTGCCAGCAGCCGCCTAGACAGAAAGTCCTACGAGCAGTACTTC | CASSRLDRKSYEQYF | . | TRBJ2-7 | . | TRBV5-4
TGTGCCACCAGCAGTTCCTCCGGGACAAGGCCGAATCCCGGAAACACCATATATTTT | CATSSSSGTRPNPGNTIYF | . | TRBJ1-3 | . | TRBV15
TGTGCCAGCAGTGAAGGACCATCTTACCCCACTGAAGCTTTCTTT | CASSEGPSYPTEAFF | . | TRBJ1-1 | . | TRBV6-1
TGTGCCACCAGCTACCATGAAGGGGGGCGTGGAGCTTTCTTT | CATSYHEGGRGAFF | . | TRBJ1-1 | . | TRBV15
TGCGCCAGCAGCCAAGAGGTCGGGGAGCTGTTTTTT | CASSQEVGELFF | once | TRBJ2-2 | . | TRBV4-1
TGTGCCAGCAGCTTGGATGGTCCCAACACTGAAGCTTTCTTT | CASSLDGPNTEAFF | . | TRBJ1-1 | . | TRBV5-6
TGTGCCAGCAGTTTTCTAGGGGAAGGGGACGAGCAGTACTTC | CASSFLGEGDEQYF | . | TRBJ2-7 | . | TRBV6-6
TGTGCCAGCAGGTTAGACAGGGGTAACACCGGGGAGCTGTTTTTT | CASRLDRGNTGELFF | . | TRBJ2-2 | TRBD1 | TRBV2
TGTGCCAGTAGCGACAGGGGGCCGAACACTGAAGCTTTCTTT | CASSDRGPNTEAFF | . | TRBJ1-1 | TRBD1 | TRBV19
TGCAGCGTTGATAGAAATGAAAAACTGTTTTTT | CSVDRNEKLFF | . | TRBJ1-4 | . | TRBV29-1
TGTGCCAGCGGCGCGTCGACTTACGAGCAGTACTTC | CASGASTYEQYF | once | TRBJ2-7 | . | TRBV7-9
TGTGCCAGCAGTTTTGGGGGAAAGGATCAGCCCCAGCATTTT | CASSFGGKDQPQHF | once | TRBJ1-5 | . | TRBV27
TGTGCCAGTAGTAATCAGGGTTTCTCGGAGACTGAAGCTTTCTTT | CASSNQGFSETEAFF | . | TRBJ1-1 | . | TRBV19
TGCGCCAGCAGCTTGGGGATACTAGCGGGAGTCTACAATGAGCAGTTCTTC | CASSLGILAGVYNEQFF | . | TRBJ2-1 | TRBD2 | TRBV5-1
TGTGCCACCCGACAGGGGAGGGGCGGGGAGCTGTTTTTT | CATRQGRGGELFF | . | TRBJ2-2 | . | TRBV2
TGTGCCAGCAGTTTCCATCCGACAAGCCAAAACATTCAGTACTTC | CASSFHPTSQNIQYF | few | TRBJ2-4 | . | TRBV27
TGTGCCAGCAGCTCGACTAGCGGGCTACTGGAGACCCAGTACTTC | CASSSTSGLLETQYF | . | TRBJ2-5 | TRBD2 | TRBV5-4
TGCGCCAGCAGTGACGAGCGGGCCTTCTCCTACGAGCAGTACTTC | CASSDERAFSYEQYF | . | TRBJ2-7 | . | TRBV10-2
TGCAGCGTCAAGGTAGGCCCTCCTGGCTATGGCTACACCTTC | CSVKVGPPGYGYTF | . | TRBJ1-2 | . | TRBV29-1
TGCGCCAGCAGCCTCGGACAGGGGAGGACTGAAGCTTTCTTT | CASSLGQGRTEAFF | few | TRBJ1-1 | TRBD1 | TRBV5-1
TGTGCCAGTAGTATAGTTACGGGGACTAGCGAATCCGGGGAGCTGTTTTTT | CASSIVTGTSESGELFF | few | TRBJ2-2 | TRBD2 | TRBV19
TGTGCCAGTAGTATTAGAGACCTCCCCACAGATACGCAGTATTTT | CASSIRDLPTDTQYF | . | TRBJ2-3 | . | TRBV19